This T cell receptor beta chain was sequenced in a study of cytomegalovirus exposure and HLA in healthy donors. A remark on this clone: What it binds is unknown.

This CDR3 comprises 17 residues. V was cut by 6 bases and J by 0 bases, with 22 bases left in between. The germline V gene has CDR1 SGHRS and CDR2 YFSETQ. Study-wide results and caveats: Analysis performed later showed TCR beta chains linked to HLA being more clonally expanded than equally common others. In a later analysis, most CMV-associated TCR beta chains appeared HLA-restricted. The likely origin of a cluster of highly shared sequence variants was a sequencing artifact. Donors were assumed by presence/absence analyses to have roughly uniform sequencing depth.

PCR involved 60 Vbeta and 13 Jbeta primers. TCRdb keeps only in-frame clones here, not all; method: immunoSEQ multiplex PCR. The sample lists fewer than 150,000 clones, approximately 78% seen once, with about 6.6% in the top ten. Sequencing used PBMCs. The gene calls are TRBV5-1 and TRBJ2-7; D is possibly TRBD2 (6 bases). The receptor's source is a woman in her 40s in good health and CMV-seropositive. CDR3 DNA sequence: TGCGCCAGCACGAGGGACTCCTATCGCTCCAGCTCCTACGAGCAGTACTTC. This sequence encodes CASTRDSYRSSSYEQYF.